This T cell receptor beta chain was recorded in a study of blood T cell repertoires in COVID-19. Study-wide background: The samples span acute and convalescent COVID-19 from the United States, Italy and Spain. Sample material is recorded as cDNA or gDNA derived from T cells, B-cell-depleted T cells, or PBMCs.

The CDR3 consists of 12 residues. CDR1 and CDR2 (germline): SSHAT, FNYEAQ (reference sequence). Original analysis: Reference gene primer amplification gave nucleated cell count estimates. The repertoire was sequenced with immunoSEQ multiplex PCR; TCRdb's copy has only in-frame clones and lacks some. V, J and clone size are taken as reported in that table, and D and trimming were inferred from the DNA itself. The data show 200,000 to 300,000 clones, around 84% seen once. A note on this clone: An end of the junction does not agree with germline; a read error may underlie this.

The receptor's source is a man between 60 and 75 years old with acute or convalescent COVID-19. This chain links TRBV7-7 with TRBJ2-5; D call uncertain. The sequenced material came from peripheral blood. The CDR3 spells CASSFGSETQYF. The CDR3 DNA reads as TGTGCTAGCAGCTTCGGTTCGGAGACCCAGTACTTC.